This T cell receptor (beta chain) comes out of a study of tissue T cells after allogeneic stem cell transplantation. Assay: immunoSEQ multiplex PCR; the TCRdb copy retains only in-frame clones and omits some. The sample lists over 45,000 clones, over 70% occurring once. This clone was observed a handful of times. Its matching antigen is unknown. Gene names denote mouse genes. The read comes to an end 1 residue before the CDR3 does, leaving the germline J gene to fill in the end. Regarding the study as a whole: Sampling depth was limited, and the cohort was small and clinically varied. Some tissue clones might be persisting host cells; their alloreactivity or antigen specificity was not determined.

Germline lookup yields CDR1 LGHNA and CDR2 YNLKQL (reference sequence). CDR3 length: 14 residues. Trimming pared 0 bases from V and 3 bases from J, leaving 9 bases between. J is TRBJ2-7 and V is TRBV5; the D gene is possibly TRBD1 (6 bases). The receptor was derived from a pool of C57BL/6 mice in good health. The sequenced material came from sorted cells pooled from one or two spleens. CDR3 residues: CASSQDRDNYEQYF. The sequenced part of the CDR3 DNA is TGTGCCAGCAGCCAAGATAGGGACAACTATGAACAGTAC.